Listed below are T cell receptor beta chains from one sample, sequenced in a study of blood T cells in healthy people across ages. A single record per CDR3 protein comes from TCRdb applying MiXCR to the 5' RACE reads. The sample consists of about 1.4 million distinct CDR3 sequences, roughly 60% of them appearing once. The sequenced sample consisted of blood. Receptors originate from a young man in good health. Each CDR3 is given with its conserved first and last residue. The D gene is left open where the match is weak. Rows give clone size only sometimes, using once, few, many, or a class for an expanded clone.

>TRBJ2-7|NA|TRBD1|TRBV11-2
TGTGCCAGCAGCAAACCTGGGACAGTGCCCTCCTACGAGCAGTACTTC
CASSKPGTVPSYEQYF
>TRBJ1-2|few|TRBD1|TRBV7-9
TGTGCCAGCAGCGCGAGGGACAGGGCTTACTATGGCTACACCTTC
CASSARDRAYYGYTF
>TRBJ1-5|once|NA|TRBV4-1
TGCGCCAGCAGCCAAACTCCGCAGGATAGCAATCAGCCCCAGCATTTT
CASSQTPQDSNQPQHF
>TRBJ1-2|NA|TRBD1|TRBV4-1
TGCGCTAGCAGCCAAGTGGACAGGGGGAGTTATGGCTACACCTTC
CASSQVDRGSYGYTF
>TRBJ2-2|NA|NA|TRBV29-1
TGCAGCGGGGGGAAGGGAGAAGGGGAGCTGTTTTTT
CSGGKGEGELFF
>TRBJ1-1|NA|NA|TRBV29-1
TGCAGCGGCGTGTTTGGGAACACTGAAGCTTTCTTT
CSGVFGNTEAFF
>TRBJ2-7|NA|TRBD2|TRBV5-1
TGCGCCAGCAGCCATGGGACTAGCTTTTACGAGCAGTACTTC
CASSHGTSFYEQYF
>TRBJ2-5|few|NA|TRBV7-9
TGTGCCAGCAGCTCCCTAAAAGAGACCCAGTACTTC
CASSSLKETQYF
>TRBJ1-4|NA|NA|TRBV29-1
TGCAGCGTCTTCGTCAGGGAGACTAATGAAAAACTGTTTTTT
CSVFVRETNEKLFF
>TRBJ1-6|once|NA|TRBV4-3
TGCGCCAGCAGCCAAGCGACAGTGGACGTATCACCCCTCCACTTT
CASSQATVDVSPLHF
>TRBJ2-7|NA|TRBD1|TRBV4-1
TGCGCCAGCAGCCAAGGGGGACAGGGAGGTGAGCAGTACTTC
CASSQGGQGGEQYF
>TRBJ2-4|few|TRBD2|TRBV28
TGTGCCAGCAGTTCGGGAGGGGAGGTAGCCAAAAACATTCAGTACTTC
CASSSGGEVAKNIQYF
>TRBJ2-1|few|NA|TRBV29-1
TGCAGCGTTGGGCAGACCAATGAGCAGTTCTTC
CSVGQTNEQFF
>TRBJ2-7|NA|TRBD1|TRBV11-2
TGTGCCAGCAGCTTATACGGGGAGACAGGGACCGAGCAGTACTTC
CASSLYGETGTEQYF
>TRBJ2-5|few|NA|TRBV4-1
TGCGCCGGCAGCCAAGAGACGTCCAGCTGGGAGCAGTACTTC
CAGSQETSSWEQYF
>TRBJ1-3|once|NA|TRBV20-1
TGCAGTGCTAGAGATCCGGGGGCAGTTGGAAACACCATATATTTT
CSARDPGAVGNTIYF
>TRBJ2-7|NA|TRBD1|TRBV27
TGTGCCAGCAGTCCGAAGGGGGCCCCCTACGAGCAGTACTTC
CASSPKGAPYEQYF
>TRBJ2-7|NA|NA|TRBV10-3
TGTGCCATCAGTGAGTCGAATGATATGAACGAGCAGTACTTC
CAISESNDMNEQYF
>TRBJ2-7|NA|NA|TRBV2
TGTGCCAGCAGTGGAGGGGTGAGCTCCTACGAGCAGTACTTC
CASSGGVSSYEQYF
>TRBJ2-1|NA|TRBD2|TRBV12-3/TRBV12-4
TGTGCCAGCAAAGGACTAGCGGGCTCCTACAATGAGCAGTTCTTC
CASKGLAGSYNEQFF
>TRBJ2-5|NA|NA|TRBV9
TGTGCCAGCAGCGCGGAACGAGGGCAGACCCAGTACTTC
CASSAERGQTQYF
>TRBJ1-3|NA|NA|TRBV7-9
TGTGCCAGCAGGGCCAAGGGAACCTCTGGAAACACCATATATTTT
CASRAKGTSGNTIYF
>TRBJ2-7|few|TRBD2|TRBV19
TGTGCCAGTAGTACACGACTAGCAACCTACGAGCAGTACTTC
CASSTRLATYEQYF
>TRBJ2-1|NA|TRBD2|TRBV12-3/TRBV12-4
TGTGCCAGCAGTTCGGGACTAGCGGGGGTATCCTACAATGAGCAGTTCTTC
CASSSGLAGVSYNEQFF
>TRBJ2-2|NA|NA|TRBV10-2
TGCGCCAGCAGTGGTATAGGCACCGGGGAGCTGTTTTTT
CASSGIGTGELFF
>TRBJ2-2|NA|TRBD2|TRBV20-1
TGCAGTGCTAGTGCTAGCGGGAGTCCGCGAGGCACCGGGGAGCTGTTTTTT
CSASASGSPRGTGELFF
>TRBJ1-5|NA|NA|TRBV20-1
TGCAGTCCAACCCTGGGCTCGCCCCAGCATTTT
CSPTLGSPQHF
>TRBJ2-4|NA|NA|TRBV21-1
TGTGCCAAATGGGACCACCTTCCGGAGCAGTACTTC
CAKWDHLPEQYF
>TRBJ2-1|NA|TRBD2|TRBV6-2/TRBV6-3
TGTGCCAGCAGCTTTACCCAAAATGGGGGGGCCTACAATGAGCAGTTCTTC
CASSFTQNGGAYNEQFF
>TRBJ2-7|once|NA|TRBV6-6
TGTGCCAGCAGTTACATGGGCCTCTACGAGCAGTACTTC
CASSYMGLYEQYF
>TRBJ1-1|NA|NA|TRBV27
TGTGCCAGCAGTTCTATCCTGACAGCACCGAACACTGAAGCTTTCTTT
CASSSILTAPNTEAFF
>TRBJ2-1|NA|NA|TRBV4-2
TGTGCCAGCAGCCAAGGAGAGTCACGCGGTCCCCTAGGGGGGAGCTCCTACAATGAGCAGTTCTTC
CASSQGESRGPLGGSSYNEQFF
>TRBJ2-7|NA|NA|TRBV5-1
TGCGCCAGCAGCCGACTGGGACGGCGACCCTACGAGCAGTACTTC
CASSRLGRRPYEQYF